These 21 T cell receptor beta chains share one sample of origin, sequenced in a study of T cell responses to AZD1222 COVID-19 vaccine. The method was immunoSEQ multiplex PCR; TCRdb's version includes in-frame clones alone and lacks a portion of them. The sample carries tens of thousands of clones, over 75% recorded once. Sequenced here: peripheral blood, sampled 28 days after the second AZD1222 dose. All receptors derive from an adult who received the AZD1222 COVID-19 vaccine.

The rearrangement uses TRBV6-2 or TRBV6-3 and TRBJ2-1, with unresolved D. The CDR3 has 14 residues. V lost 0 bases to trimming and J lost 6 bases, with 9 bases between them. The V gene's germline CDR1 is MNHEY and CDR2 SVGEGT. The CDR3 DNA follows: TGTGCCAGCAGTTACTCGAGGCTGGGCAATGAGCAGTTCTTC. Encoded protein: CASSYSRLGNEQFF.

This clone was picked up one time. The V call is TRBV5-6, the J call TRBJ2-3; the match to TRBD2 covers 10 bases. CDR1 and CDR2 (germline): SGHDT, YYEEEE. The CDR3 covers 15 residues. V shed 5 bases, J shed 3 bases, and the junction held 6 bases outside the gene matches. The CDR3 region is CASRRAGGPTDTQYF. Written as DNA, the CDR3 is TGTGCCAGCAGGCGAGCGGGAGGGCCAACAGATACGCAGTATTTT.

The chain combines TRBV6-2 or TRBV6-3 with TRBJ1-5, with 8 bases identical to TRBD1. The V gene end was trimmed by 6 bases and the J gene end by 3 bases; junction bases not matched to a gene: 7. CDR1 and CDR2 (germline): MNHEY, SVGEGT. The CDR3 consists of 15 residues. The CDR3: CASSSGQAHNQPQHF. In DNA form, the CDR3 reads TGTGCCAGCAGCTCGGGACAGGCCCACAATCAGCCCCAGCATTTT.

The table lists this clone with a few counts. The chain is built from TRBV10-3 and TRBJ2-1; TRBD2 aligns across 16 bases. Germline V gives CDR1 ENHRY, CDR2 SYGVKD. J lost 5 bases, V lost 5 bases, and 9 bases had no gene match. The length of the CDR3 is 18 residues. CDR3 protein: CAISRGLAGGRGDNEQFF. The DNA of the CDR3 is TGTGCCATCAGTAGGGGACTAGCGGGAGGGCGGGGAGACAATGAGCAGTTCTTC.

This sequence joins TRBV5-1 and TRBJ2-7; 10 positions agree with TRBD1. The germline gives CDR1 SGHRS, CDR2 YFSETQ. The junction had 8 bases not matched to a gene; V was cut back by 3 bases and J by 5 bases. The CDR3 is made up of 15 amino acids. CDR3 in DNA: TGCGCCAGCAGCTATGGGACAGGGGCGAGAAACGAGCAGTACTTC. It translates to CASSYGTGARNEQYF. Based on the CDR3 plus reference TRBV5-1 and TRBJ2-7, the full variable domain is KAGVTQTPRYLIKTRGQQVTLSCSPISGHRSVSWYQQTPGQGLQFLFEYFSETQRNKGNFPGRFSGRQFSNSRSEMNVSTLELGDSALYLCASSYGTGARNEQYFGPGTRLTVT.

This clone has just a few counts. The rearrangement uses TRBV7-2 and TRBJ2-1; no clear D. This CDR3 spans 14 amino acids. The germline gives CDR1 SGHTA, CDR2 FQGNSA. V was shortened by 4 bases and J by 8 bases, with 15 bases between the two germline ends. CDR3 in DNA: TGTGCCAGCAGCTCTGACCCCAGCAGCGATGAGCAGTTCTTC. The encoded protein is CASSSDPSSDEQFF.

The chain carries TRBV5-4 and TRBJ2-1; 13 positions match TRBD2. The junction had 4 bases not matched to a gene; V was cut back by 5 bases and J by 5 bases. The germline V gene encodes CDR1 SGHNT and CDR2 YYREEE (reference sequence). The CDR3 has 15 amino acids. CDR3 residues: CASRLAGGSNNEQFF. DNA for the CDR3: TGTGCCAGCAGACTAGCGGGAGGGTCGAACAATGAGCAGTTCTTC.

The chain carries TRBV15 and TRBJ1-1, with unresolved D. The CDR3 covers 15 residues. Deletions cut 1 base from V and 0 bases from J, with 9 bases between. Germline V CDR1 and CDR2: LNHNV, YYDKDF (reference sequence). CDR3 amino acids: CATSRGVGMNTEAFF. The DNA of the CDR3 is TGTGCCACCAGCAGAGGGGTAGGGATGAACACTGAAGCTTTCTTT.

This clone was counted a few times. The chain employs TRBV28 and TRBJ1-1; D ambiguous. The CDR3 totals 13 residues. Trimming cost V 4 bases and J 0 bases, with 6 bases left between them. Germline CDR1 MDHEN, CDR2 SYDVKM. CDR3 sequence (DNA): TGTGCCAGCAGTTCCTTTTTGAACACTGAAGCTTTCTTT. As protein: CASSSFLNTEAFF.

V is TRBV21-1 and J is TRBJ2-2; the table names TRBD1, a call not compared with the DNA. TRBV21-1 is tagged as a pseudogene. CDR3 length: 13 amino acids. CDR3: CASLTGSPGELFF. DNA of the CDR3: TGTGCCAGCTTAACAGGTAGCCCCGGGGAGCTGTTTTTT.

The chain has TRBV6-2 or TRBV6-3 and TRBJ1-4; 7 nucleotides agree with TRBD1. V dropped 3 bases and J dropped 8; count of bases not matched to a gene: 15. The germline V gene has CDR1 MNHEY and CDR2 SVGEGT. The CDR3 contains 17 residues. CDR3 coding DNA: TGTGCCAGCAGTTATAGAACCCGACAGGGAAGTGGAGAAAAACTGTTTTTT. Amino acid sequence: CASSYRTRQGSGEKLFF.

The rearrangement links TRBV7-6 to TRBJ1-1; D possibly corresponds to TRBD1 (5 bases). The CDR3 has 15 amino acids. The V end lost 4 bases, the J end lost 2 bases, and 14 bases lay between the germline ends. The germline V gene has CDR1 SGHVS and CDR2 FNYEAQ. The CDR3 sequence: CASSSGLGQNTEAFF. The DNA for the CDR3 is TGTGCCAGCAGCTCGGGGTTGGGGCAAAACACTGAAGCTTTCTTT.

The chain combines TRBV5-1 with TRBJ2-3; the D gene could be TRBD1 or TRBD2 (5 bases each). Trimming cost V 2 bases and J 0 bases, with 10 bases left between them. Germline V gene sequence: CDR1 SGHRS, CDR2 YFSETQ. CDR3 length: 15 amino acids. The CDR3 protein is CASSFGTASTDTQYF. The CDR3 DNA reads as TGCGCCAGCAGCTTCGGGACGGCAAGCACAGATACGCAGTATTTT. Drawing the rest from reference TRBV5-1 and TRBJ2-3, the complete variable domain is KAGVTQTPRYLIKTRGQQVTLSCSPISGHRSVSWYQQTPGQGLQFLFEYFSETQRNKGNFPGRFSGRQFSNSRSEMNVSTLELGDSALYLCASSFGTASTDTQYFGPGTRLTVL.

This clone came up a few times. The chain carries TRBV6-2 or TRBV6-3 and TRBJ1-2; weak D call: TRBD1 (5 bases). Germline CDR1 MNHEY, CDR2 SVGEGT. Trimming cost V 3 bases and J 6 bases, with 11 bases left between them. The CDR3 extends over 13 amino acids. The CDR3 spells CASSYEGRDGYTF. CDR3 DNA sequence: TGTGCCAGCAGTTATGAGGGGCGGGATGGCTACACCTTC.

The chain links TRBV7-2 to TRBJ1-6; no definite D call. This CDR3 has 14 residues. Between the trimmed V and J ends, which lost 7 bases and 9 bases, there was a span of 16 bases. From germline, CDR1 is SGHTA and CDR2 FQGNSA. The CDR3 spells CASTPSPTGSPLHF. The CDR3 nucleotides are TGTGCCAGCACCCCGTCCCCAACTGGTTCACCCCTCCACTTT.

The chain employs TRBV5-4 and TRBJ2-4, with D perhaps given as TRBD1 or TRBD2 (7 bases each). There are 14 residues in the CDR3. Per germline, CDR1 SGHNT and CDR2 YYREEE (reference sequence). V lost 4 bases and J lost 8, with 16 bases in between. Here the CDR3 reads CASSGGRGLDIQYF. The CDR3, as DNA: TGTGCCAGCAGCGGGGGGAGGGGGCTGGACATTCAGTACTTC.

This chain links TRBV5-1 with TRBJ1-1, with D perhaps TRBD1 (6 bases). CDR1 is SGHRS, CDR2 YFSETQ, per germline. Trimming shortened V by 0 bases and J by 4 bases, and 16 bases separated the two germline ends. This CDR3 is 16 amino acids long. In DNA form, the CDR3 reads TGCGCCAGCAGCTTGGACCAGGGGTCGAGGCCCACTGAAGCTTTCTTT. Translation: CASSLDQGSRPTEAFF.

The gene calls are TRBV4-2 and TRBJ2-1; 9 nucleotides line up with TRBD2. Germline values: CDR1 LGHNA, CDR2 YNFKEQ. The CDR3 runs to 17 residues. After removal of 4 bases from V and 9 bases from J, the junction contained 16 bases not matched to a gene. The CDR3 loop reads CASSLQPVASGNGEQFF. In DNA, the CDR3 is TGTGCCAGCAGCCTTCAACCGGTGGCTAGCGGGAACGGTGAGCAGTTCTTC.

The chain links TRBV3-1 (or the pseudogene TRBV3-2) to TRBJ2-1, with 8 bases lining up with TRBD2. Germline CDR1 reads LGHDT; CDR2 reads YNNKEL (reference sequence). The CDR3 totals 16 residues. J gave up 10 bases and V 4 bases, and 15 bases lay outside the gene matches. The CDR3 coding sequence is TGTGCCAGCAGCCCACCATACGATCTAGCGGGCCAAGAGCAGTTCTTC. Translating gives CASSPPYDLAGQEQFF.

The rearrangement joins TRBV28 to TRBJ2-3, with TRBD2 matching 11 bases. The CDR3 totals 17 residues. V was clipped by 4 bases and J by 3 bases; unmatched bases: 9. Looked up from germline, CDR1 is MDHEN and CDR2 is SYDVKM. The CDR3 protein is CASSSKLAGVGTDTQYF. The CDR3 DNA reads TGTGCCAGCAGTTCCAAACTAGCGGGAGTGGGGACAGATACGCAGTATTTT.

The V gene is TRBV6-5, the J gene TRBJ1-2; D gene unclear. Per the germline V gene, CDR1 is MNHEY and CDR2 is SVGAGI. Between the trimmed V and J ends, which lost 0 bases and 4 bases, there was a span of 6 bases. The CDR3 is made up of 13 amino acids. As DNA, the CDR3 is TGTGCCAGCAGTTACTCGGGGTTCTATGGCTACACCTTC. Its translation is CASSYSGFYGYTF.